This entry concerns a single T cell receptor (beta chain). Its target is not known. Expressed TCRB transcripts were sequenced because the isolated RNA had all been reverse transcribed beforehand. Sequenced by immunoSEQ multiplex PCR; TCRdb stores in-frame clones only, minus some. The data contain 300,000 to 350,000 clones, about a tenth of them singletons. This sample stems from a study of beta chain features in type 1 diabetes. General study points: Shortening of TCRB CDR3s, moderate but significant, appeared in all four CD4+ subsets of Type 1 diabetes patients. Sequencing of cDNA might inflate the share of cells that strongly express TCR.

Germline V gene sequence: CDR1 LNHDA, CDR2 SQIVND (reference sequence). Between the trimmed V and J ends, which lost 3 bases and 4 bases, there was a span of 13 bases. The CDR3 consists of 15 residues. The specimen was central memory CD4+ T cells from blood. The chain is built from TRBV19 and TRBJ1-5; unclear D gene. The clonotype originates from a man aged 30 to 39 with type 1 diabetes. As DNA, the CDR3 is TGTGCCAGTAGTATCGGAAGATTGGGGAATCAGCCCCAGCATTTT. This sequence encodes CASSIGRLGNQPQHF.